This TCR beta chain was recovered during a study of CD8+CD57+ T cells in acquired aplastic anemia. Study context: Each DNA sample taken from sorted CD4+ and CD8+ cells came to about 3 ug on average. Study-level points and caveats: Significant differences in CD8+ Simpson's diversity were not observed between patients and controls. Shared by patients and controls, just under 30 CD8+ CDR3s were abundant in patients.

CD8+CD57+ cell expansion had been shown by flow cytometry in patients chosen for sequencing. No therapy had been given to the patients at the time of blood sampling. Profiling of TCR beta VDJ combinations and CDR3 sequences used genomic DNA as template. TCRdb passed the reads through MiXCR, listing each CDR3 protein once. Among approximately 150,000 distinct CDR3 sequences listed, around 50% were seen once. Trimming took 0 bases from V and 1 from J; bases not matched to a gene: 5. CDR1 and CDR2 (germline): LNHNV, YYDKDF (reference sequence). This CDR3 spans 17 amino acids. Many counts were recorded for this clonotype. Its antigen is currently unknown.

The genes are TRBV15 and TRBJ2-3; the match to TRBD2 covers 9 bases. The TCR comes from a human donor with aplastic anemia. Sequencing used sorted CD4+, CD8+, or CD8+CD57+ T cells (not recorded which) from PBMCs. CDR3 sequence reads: CATSREWRGGRTDTQYF. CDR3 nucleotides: TGTGCCACCAGCAGAGAGTGGCGGGGGGGCCGCACAGATACGCAGTATTTT.